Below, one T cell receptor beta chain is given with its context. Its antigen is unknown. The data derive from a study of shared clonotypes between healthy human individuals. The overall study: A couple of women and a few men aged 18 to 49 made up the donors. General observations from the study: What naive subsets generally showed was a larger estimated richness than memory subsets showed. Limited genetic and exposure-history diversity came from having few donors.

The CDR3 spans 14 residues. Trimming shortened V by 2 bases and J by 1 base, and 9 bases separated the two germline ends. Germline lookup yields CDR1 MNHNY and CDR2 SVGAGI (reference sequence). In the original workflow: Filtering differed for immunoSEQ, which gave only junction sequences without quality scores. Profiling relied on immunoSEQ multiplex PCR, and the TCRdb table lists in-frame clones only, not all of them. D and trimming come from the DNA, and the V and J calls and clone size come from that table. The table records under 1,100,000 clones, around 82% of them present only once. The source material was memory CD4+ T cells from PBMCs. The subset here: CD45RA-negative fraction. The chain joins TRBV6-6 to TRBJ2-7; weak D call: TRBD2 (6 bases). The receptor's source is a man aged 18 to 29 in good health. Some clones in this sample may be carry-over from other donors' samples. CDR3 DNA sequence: TGTGCCAGCAGTTACCGGGACTGGTCCTACGAGCAGTACTTC. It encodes CASSYRDWSYEQYF.